This T cell receptor (beta chain) is from a study of blood T cell repertoires in COVID-19. Clones were read by immunoSEQ multiplex PCR, and TCRdb kept only the in-frame ones, dropping some. The repertoire includes approximately 240,000 clones, nearly 95% of them detected once, and around 0.83% sits in the top ten. It was during active infection that Seattle patients were enrolled and then longitudinally followed. V lost 4 bases and J 7 bases, leaving 8 bases between the germline ends. Germline V CDR1 and CDR2: MNHEY, SVGAGI. This CDR3 spans 12 amino acids. J is TRBJ2-1 and V is TRBV6-5; D possibly corresponds to TRBD1 (6 bases). What was sequenced was peripheral blood. This clonotype was obtained from a man aged 25-45 years with COVID-19, enrolled during active disease. In DNA form, the CDR3 reads TGTGCCAGCAGTTCCAGGGGAAATGAGCAGTTCTTC. It is translated as CASSSRGNEQFF.